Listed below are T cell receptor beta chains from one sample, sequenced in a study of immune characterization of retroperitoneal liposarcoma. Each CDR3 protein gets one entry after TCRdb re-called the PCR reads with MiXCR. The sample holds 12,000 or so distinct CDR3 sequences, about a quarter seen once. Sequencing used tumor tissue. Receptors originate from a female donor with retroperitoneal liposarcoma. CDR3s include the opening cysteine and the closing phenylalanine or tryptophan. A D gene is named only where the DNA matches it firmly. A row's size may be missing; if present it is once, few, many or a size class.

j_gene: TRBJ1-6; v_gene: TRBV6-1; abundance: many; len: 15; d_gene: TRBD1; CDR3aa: CASIARDRIRAPLHF; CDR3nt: TGTGCCAGCATCGCCCGGGACAGAATAAGGGCACCCCTCCACTTT
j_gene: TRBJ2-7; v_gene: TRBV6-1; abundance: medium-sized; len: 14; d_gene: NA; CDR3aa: CASRAEEVGYEQYF; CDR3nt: TGTGCCAGCAGAGCGGAGGAGGTTGGCTACGAGCAGTACTTC
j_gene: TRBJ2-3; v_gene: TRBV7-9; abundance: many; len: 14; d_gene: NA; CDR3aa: CASSLGPPEDTQYF; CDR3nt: TGTGCCAGCAGCTTAGGCCCACCAGAGGATACGCAGTATTTT
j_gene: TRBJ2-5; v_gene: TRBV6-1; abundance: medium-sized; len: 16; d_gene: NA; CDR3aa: CASSEGTGSWGETQYF; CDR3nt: TGTGCCAGCAGTGAAGGGACGGGGAGTTGGGGGGAGACCCAGTACTTC
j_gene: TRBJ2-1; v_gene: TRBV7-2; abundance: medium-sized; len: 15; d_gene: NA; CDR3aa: CASTTSRDSQETQFF; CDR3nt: TGTGCCAGCACCACTTCGCGGGACTCCCAAGAGACCCAGTTCTTC
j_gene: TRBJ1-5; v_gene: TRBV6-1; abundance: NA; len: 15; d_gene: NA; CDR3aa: CASSLYRAQEQPQHF; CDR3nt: TGTGCCAGCAGTTTATACAGGGCACAGGAGCAGCCCCAGCATTTT
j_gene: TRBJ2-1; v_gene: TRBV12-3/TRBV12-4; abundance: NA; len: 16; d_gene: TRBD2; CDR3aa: CASSFGGGSSYNEQFF; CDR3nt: TGTGCCAGCAGTTTTGGGGGGGGAAGCTCCTACAATGAGCAGTTCTTC
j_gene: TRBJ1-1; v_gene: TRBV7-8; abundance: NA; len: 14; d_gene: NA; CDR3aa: CASSLGWENTEAFF; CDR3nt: TGTGCCAGCAGCTTAGGGTGGGAGAACACTGAAGCTTTCTTT
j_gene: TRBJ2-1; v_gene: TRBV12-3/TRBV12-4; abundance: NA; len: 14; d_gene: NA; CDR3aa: CASSFRQLGNEQFF; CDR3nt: TGTGCCAGCAGTTTTAGACAGCTAGGGAATGAGCAGTTCTTC
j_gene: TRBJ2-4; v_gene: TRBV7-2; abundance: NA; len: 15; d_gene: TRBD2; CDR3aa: CASSFGTSGISEQYF; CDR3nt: TGTGCCAGCAGCTTCGGGACTAGCGGTATATCTGAGCAGTACTTC
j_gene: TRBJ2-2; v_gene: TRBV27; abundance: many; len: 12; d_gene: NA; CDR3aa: CASSSAAGELFF; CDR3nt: TGTGCCAGCAGTTCAGCAGCCGGGGAGCTGTTTTTT
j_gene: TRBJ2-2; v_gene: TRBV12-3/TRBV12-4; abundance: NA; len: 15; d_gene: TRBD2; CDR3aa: CASSLASGNTGELFF; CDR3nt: TGTGCCAGCAGTTTGGCTAGCGGGAACACCGGGGAGCTGTTTTTT
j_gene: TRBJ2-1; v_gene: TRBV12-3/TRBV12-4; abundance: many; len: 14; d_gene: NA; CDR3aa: CASSLAGAHNEQFF; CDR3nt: TGTGCCAGCAGTTTAGCGGGGGCCCATAATGAGCAGTTCTTC
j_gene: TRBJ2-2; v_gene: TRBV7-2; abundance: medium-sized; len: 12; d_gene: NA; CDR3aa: CASSPYTGELFF; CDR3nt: TGTGCCAGCAGCCCATACACCGGGGAGCTGTTTTTT
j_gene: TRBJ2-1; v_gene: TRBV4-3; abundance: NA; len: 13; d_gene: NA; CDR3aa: CASSQGQAQTQFF; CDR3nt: TGCGCCAGCAGCCAAGGACAGGCACAGACCCAGTTCTTC
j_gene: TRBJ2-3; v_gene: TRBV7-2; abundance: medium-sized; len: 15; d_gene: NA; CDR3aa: CASSLDGMGTDTQYF; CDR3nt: TGTGCCAGCAGCTTAGACGGGATGGGCACAGATACGCAGTATTTT
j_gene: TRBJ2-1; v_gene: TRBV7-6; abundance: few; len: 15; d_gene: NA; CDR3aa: CASSTLHYRGDEQFF; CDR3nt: TGTGCCAGCAGCACCCTGCATTACCGGGGCGACGAGCAGTTCTTC
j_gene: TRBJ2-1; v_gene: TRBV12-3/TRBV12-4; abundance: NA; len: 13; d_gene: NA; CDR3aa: CASSRNLQETQFF; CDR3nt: TGTGCCAGCAGCCGTAATCTCCAAGAGACCCAGTTCTTC
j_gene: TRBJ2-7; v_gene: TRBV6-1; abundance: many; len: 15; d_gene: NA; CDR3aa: CATRNRDSSYNEQYF; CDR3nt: TGTGCCACCCGAAACAGGGATAGCTCCTACAATGAGCAGTACTTC
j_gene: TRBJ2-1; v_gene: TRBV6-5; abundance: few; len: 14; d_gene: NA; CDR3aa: CASSYSPGAATQFF; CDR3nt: TGTGCCAGCAGTTACTCGCCAGGTGCCGCGACCCAGTTCTTC
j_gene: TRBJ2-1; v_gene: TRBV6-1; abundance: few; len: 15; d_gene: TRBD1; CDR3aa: CASSVVGQGAYEQFF; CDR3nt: TGTGCCAGCAGTGTAGTAGGACAGGGGGCTTACGAGCAGTTCTTC
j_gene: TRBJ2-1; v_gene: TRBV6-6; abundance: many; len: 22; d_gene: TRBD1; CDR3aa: CASSYSGTGGAYGELAKNIQFF; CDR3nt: TGTGCCAGCAGTTACTCAGGGACAGGGGGCGCCTATGGGGAGCTAGCCAAAAACATTCAGTTCTTC
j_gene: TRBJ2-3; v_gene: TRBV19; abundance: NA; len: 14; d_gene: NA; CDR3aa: CASSIDQSTDTQYF; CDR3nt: TGTGCCAGTAGTATAGACCAGAGCACAGATACGCAGTATTTT
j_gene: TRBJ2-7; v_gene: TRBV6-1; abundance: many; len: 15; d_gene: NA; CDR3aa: CASSPTGTESYEQYF; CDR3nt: TGTGCCAGCAGTCCTACCGGGACCGAATCCTACGAGCAGTACTTC
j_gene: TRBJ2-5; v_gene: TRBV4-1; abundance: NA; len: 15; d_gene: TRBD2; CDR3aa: CASSQGLAGGGEQYF; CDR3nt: TGCGCCAGCAGCCAGGGACTAGCGGGAGGCGGGGAGCAGTACTTC
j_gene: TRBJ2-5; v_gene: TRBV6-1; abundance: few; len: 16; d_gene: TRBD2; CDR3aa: CATSRSSGGFQETQYF; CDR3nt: TGTGCCACCTCCAGATCTAGCGGGGGTTTCCAAGAGACCCAGTACTTC
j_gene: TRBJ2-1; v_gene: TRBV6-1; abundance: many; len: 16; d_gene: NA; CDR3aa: CASVGSGVRMKNEQFF; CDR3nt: TGTGCCAGCGTGGGGAGTGGGGTCAGGATGAAAAATGAGCAGTTCTTC
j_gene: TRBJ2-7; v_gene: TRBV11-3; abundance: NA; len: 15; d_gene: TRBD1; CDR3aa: CASSPPGQGADEQYF; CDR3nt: TGTGCCAGCAGCCCTCCGGGACAGGGGGCCGATGAGCAGTACTTC
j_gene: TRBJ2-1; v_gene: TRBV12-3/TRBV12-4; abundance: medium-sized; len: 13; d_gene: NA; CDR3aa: CASTLSGLETQFF; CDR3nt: TGTGCCAGCACCCTGAGCGGATTGGAGACCCAGTTCTTC
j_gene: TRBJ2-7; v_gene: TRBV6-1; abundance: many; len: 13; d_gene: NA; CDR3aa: CASSEVRGDEQYF; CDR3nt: TGTGCCAGCAGTGAAGTCAGAGGGGATGAGCAGTACTTC
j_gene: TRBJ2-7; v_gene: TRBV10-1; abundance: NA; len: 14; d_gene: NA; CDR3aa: CASSQSVGSDEQYF; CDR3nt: TGCGCCAGCAGTCAATCGGTTGGTAGTGACGAGCAGTACTTC
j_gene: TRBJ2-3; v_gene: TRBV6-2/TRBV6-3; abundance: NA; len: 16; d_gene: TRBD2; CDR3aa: CASSRPGLAGTDTQYF; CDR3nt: TGTGCCAGCAGCCGCCCGGGACTAGCGGGGACAGATACGCAGTATTTT
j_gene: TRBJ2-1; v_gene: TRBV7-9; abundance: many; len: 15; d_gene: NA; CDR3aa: CASSYRAQSSYEQFF; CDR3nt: TGTGCCAGCAGTTACCGGGCCCAGAGCTCCTACGAGCAGTTCTTC
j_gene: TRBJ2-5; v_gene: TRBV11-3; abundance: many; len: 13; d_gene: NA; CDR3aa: CASSLTYQETQYF; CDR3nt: TGTGCCAGCAGCTTAACCTACCAAGAGACCCAGTACTTC
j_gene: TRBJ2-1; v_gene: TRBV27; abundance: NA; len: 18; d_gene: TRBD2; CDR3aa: CASSLSGLAREVDNEQFF; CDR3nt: TGTGCCAGCAGTTTATCCGGACTAGCGAGAGAGGTGGACAATGAGCAGTTCTTC
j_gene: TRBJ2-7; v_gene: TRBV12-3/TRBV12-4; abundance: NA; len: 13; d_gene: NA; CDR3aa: CASSLELGAEQYF; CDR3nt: TGTGCCAGCAGTTTAGAGTTAGGAGCTGAGCAGTACTTC
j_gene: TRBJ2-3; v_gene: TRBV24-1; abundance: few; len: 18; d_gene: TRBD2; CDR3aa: CATSELGTSGRAADTQYF; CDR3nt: TGTGCCACCAGTGAACTCGGGACTAGCGGGAGAGCCGCAGATACGCAGTATTTT
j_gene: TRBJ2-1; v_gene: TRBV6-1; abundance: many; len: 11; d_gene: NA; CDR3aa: CAASHFYEQFF; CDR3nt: TGTGCCGCCAGCCATTTCTACGAGCAGTTCTTC
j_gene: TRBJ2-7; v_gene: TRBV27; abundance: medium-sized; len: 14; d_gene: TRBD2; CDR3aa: CASLEKAGAYEQYF; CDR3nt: TGTGCCAGCCTTGAAAAGGCGGGGGCCTACGAGCAGTACTTC
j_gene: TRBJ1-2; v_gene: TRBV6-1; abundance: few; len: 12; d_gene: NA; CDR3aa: CASGGVTGGYTF; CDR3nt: TGTGCCAGCGGTGGAGTGACAGGCGGCTACACCTTC
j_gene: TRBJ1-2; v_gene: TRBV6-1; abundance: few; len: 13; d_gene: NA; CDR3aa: CASRREANYGYTF; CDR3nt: TGTGCCAGCAGACGGGAAGCTAACTATGGCTACACCTTC
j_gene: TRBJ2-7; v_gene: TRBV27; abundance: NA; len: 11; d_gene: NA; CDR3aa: CASRQGNEQYF; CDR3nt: TGTGCCAGCAGGCAGGGTAACGAGCAGTACTTC
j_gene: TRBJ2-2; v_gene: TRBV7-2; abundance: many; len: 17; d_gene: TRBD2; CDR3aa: CASSLALAGLNTGELFF; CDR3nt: TGTGCCAGCAGCTTGGCGCTAGCGGGACTGAACACCGGGGAGCTGTTTTTT
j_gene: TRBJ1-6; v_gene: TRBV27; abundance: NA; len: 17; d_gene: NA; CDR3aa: CASSLLSIGRQKSPLHF; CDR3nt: TGTGCCAGCAGTTTATTGTCCATAGGACGGCAAAAATCACCCCTCCACTTT
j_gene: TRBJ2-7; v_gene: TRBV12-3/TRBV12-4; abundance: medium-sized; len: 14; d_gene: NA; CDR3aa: CASSVAGLSYEQYF; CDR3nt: TGTGCCAGCAGCGTGGCTGGACTCTCCTACGAGCAGTACTTC